This T cell receptor beta chain derives from a study of T cells in tumors after PD-1 blockade. Study context: Each patient got pembrolizumab 200 mg every 3 weeks or cemiplimab 350 mg every 2 weeks. A subset received ongoing vismodegib 150 mg daily alongside anti-PD-1 therapy. Overall study findings and caveats: Approximately 43% of tumor TCR clonotypes were also found in blood.

Method: immunoSEQ multiplex PCR; TCRdb's copy keeps in-frame clones and lacks some. This sample has about 35,000 clones, with about three quarters found just once. The V gene lost 1 base and the J gene lost 0 bases, with 12 bases spanning the gap. Germline assignment: CDR1 LGHNA and CDR2 YNFKEQ. This CDR3 is built from 16 residues. Concerning this clone: Antigen unknown.

Tumor or blood genomic DNA was sequenced, with inputs of roughly 550 ng to 6,500 ng. The material sequenced was PBMCs, taken before anti-PD-1 treatment. The chain carries TRBV4-2 and TRBJ1-1; D is perhaps TRBD1 (6 bases). The receptor's source is a human donor with basal cell carcinoma. CDR3 residues: CASSQAGGPMNTEAFF. The DNA of the CDR3 is TGTGCCAGCAGCCAAGCTGGGGGGCCCATGAACACTGAAGCTTTCTTT.